One and the same sample provided the 32 T cell receptor beta chains below, sequenced in a study of cytomegalovirus exposure and HLA in healthy donors. A multiplex PCR was run with 60 Vbeta primers and 13 Jbeta primers. Profiling relied on immunoSEQ multiplex PCR, and the TCRdb table lists in-frame clones only, not all of them. The repertoire holds 200,000 to 250,000 clones, with 70% to 80% as singletons. Sequenced sample: PBMCs. The receptors derive from a woman in her twenties or thirties in good health and CMV-seronegative.

The chain has TRBV14 and TRBJ1-2; D is possibly TRBD1 (5 bases). The V gene's germline CDR1 is SGHDN and CDR2 FVKESK. Between the trimmed V and J ends, which lost 0 bases and 6 bases, there was a span of 17 bases. The CDR3 is 16 amino acids. The chain's CDR3 is CASSQELRPGGDGYTF. In nucleotides, the CDR3 is TGTGCCAGCAGCCAAGAACTCAGGCCTGGGGGGGATGGCTACACCTTC.

The rearrangement joins TRBV27 to TRBJ1-2; D gene ambiguous. This CDR3 contains 13 residues. The V end was cut by 4 bases, the J end by 2 bases, with 8 bases between. Germline CDR1 and CDR2: MNHEY and SMNVEV (reference sequence). The CDR3 DNA follows: TGTGCCAGCAGTTCGCAGGAAAACTATGGCTACACCTTC. Protein sequence: CASSSQENYGYTF.

This chain uses TRBV4-2 with TRBJ1-6; no firm D call. Trimming left V 0 bases short and J 6 bases short, with 6 bases between. CDR1 LGHNA and CDR2 YNFKEQ come from the germline V gene. CDR3 size: 14 residues. CDR3 region: CASSQDYRNSPLHF. CDR3 DNA sequence: TGTGCCAGCAGCCAAGACTATCGTAATTCACCCCTCCACTTT.

This sequence joins TRBV2 and TRBJ2-5; the D gene is possibly TRBD1 (7 bases). Trimming stripped 6 bases from V and 13 bases from J, with 15 bases between. The CDR3 length is 11 residues. Germline loops: CDR1 SNHLY, CDR2 FYNNEI. CDR3 nucleotides: TGTGCCAGCAGCTCAGGGGGGTGGGGGTACTTC. Translating it yields CASSSGGWGYF.

V usage is TRBV5-1 and J usage is TRBJ2-7; 11 nucleotides match TRBD2. V was pared by 0 bases and J by 5 bases, with 4 bases of the junction left unmatched. The germline V gene has CDR1 SGHRS and CDR2 YFSETQ. The CDR3 spans 15 residues. CDR3 in DNA: TGCGCCAGCAGCTTGGTTAGCGGGAGGGCCGACGAGCAGTACTTC. Translated, it gives CASSLVSGRADEQYF.

The gene calls are TRBV13 and TRBJ1-1; D gene unclear. V was pared by 5 bases and J by 5 bases, with 15 bases between. CDR3 size: 14 residues. Germline-derived CDR1 and CDR2 are PRHDT and FYEKMQ (reference sequence). CDR3 loop: CASSPRWERTEAFF. Here the CDR3 DNA reads TGTGCCAGCAGCCCCCGGTGGGAGAGGACTGAAGCTTTCTTT.

This sequence joins TRBV6-6 and TRBJ2-1; D may be TRBD2 (6 bases). Germline values: CDR1 MNHNY, CDR2 SVGAGI (reference sequence). V was clipped by 7 bases and J by 4 bases, with 11 bases between them. The CDR3 is made up of 13 amino acids. The DNA of the CDR3 is TGTGCCAGCACCCGGGACTCTTACAATGAGCAGTTCTTC. Its translation: CASTRDSYNEQFF.

The chain has TRBV19 and TRBJ2-1; 10 bases agree with TRBD1. V shed 3 bases and J 7 bases; nucleotides not matched to a gene: 3. Germline V lookup: CDR1 LNHDA, CDR2 SQIVND (reference sequence). The CDR3 is 14 amino acids. The CDR3 region has the DNA TGTGCCAGTAGTATGGGACAGGGGAGGAATGAGCAGTTCTTC. As protein: CASSMGQGRNEQFF.

The gene calls are TRBV19 and TRBJ1-1, with TRBD1 matching 7 bases. From germline, CDR1 is LNHDA and CDR2 SQIVND (reference sequence). CDR3 size: 14 residues. J gave up 1 base and V 6 bases, and 5 bases lay outside the gene matches. In DNA, the CDR3 is TGTGCCAGTAGCCTGACAGGGAAGAACACTGAAGCTTTCTTT. As protein: CASSLTGKNTEAFF.

V and J are TRBV6-1 and TRBJ2-7, with 8 bases that match TRBD1. V lost 1 base to trimming and J lost 9 bases; unmatched junction nucleotides: 14. Germline V gene lookup returns CDR1 MNHNS and CDR2 SASEGT. The CDR3 sequence is 16 residues long. The CDR3, as DNA: TGTGCCAGCAGTGAAGGGATAGGGGACAGGATGCCAGTGCAGTACTTC. Translation gives CASSEGIGDRMPVQYF.

This clone was counted only a few times. This chain links TRBV5-4 with TRBJ2-7; 8 bases map to TRBD1. The germline gives CDR1 SGHNT, CDR2 YYREEE (reference sequence). This CDR3 spans 15 amino acids. After removal of 5 bases from V and 3 bases from J, the junction contained 10 bases not matched to a gene. The CDR3 protein is CASRLGQGRNYEQYF. The CDR3 DNA sequence: TGTGCCAGCAGGCTCGGACAGGGTAGGAACTACGAGCAGTACTTC.

The chain is built from TRBV9 and TRBJ2-1; 10 bases fit TRBD2. The CDR3 runs 15 residues. V was clipped by 3 bases and J by 4 bases; unmatched bases: 4. Germline V gene lookup returns CDR1 SGDLS and CDR2 YYNGEE. The CDR3 spells CASSETSGIYNEQFF. The CDR3 DNA sequence: TGTGCCAGCAGCGAAACTAGCGGGATTTACAATGAGCAGTTCTTC.

The chain has TRBV14 and TRBJ2-1; 10 bases are a match to TRBD2. The J segment lost 8 bases and the V segment lost 2 bases, leaving 12 bases of the junction unmatched. CDR1 and CDR2 (germline): SGHDN, FVKESK. The CDR3 is made up of 17 amino acids. The CDR3 protein is CASSQFRTSGGVDEQFF. For the CDR3, the DNA is TGTGCCAGCAGCCAATTTAGGACTAGCGGAGGAGTAGATGAGCAGTTCTTC.

The chain couples TRBV10-3 to TRBJ1-2, with TRBD1 matching 9 bases. The CDR3 is 15 residues long. V lost 6 bases to trimming and J lost 8 bases; unmatched junction nucleotides: 13. The V gene's germline CDR1 is ENHRY and CDR2 SYGVKD. The CDR3 DNA reads as TGTGCCATCAGAGGGGACAGGGAACCCTTGATCGGCTACACCTTC. Protein sequence: CAIRGDREPLIGYTF.

The rearrangement links TRBV6-1 to TRBJ1-1, with 8 bases lining up with TRBD1. CDR1 is MNHNS, CDR2 SASEGT, per germline. The V segment lost 6 bases and the J segment 4 bases; nucleotides outside the gene matches: 7. The CDR3 consists of 14 residues. The CDR3: CASSLGQGPTEAFF. The CDR3 DNA reads as TGTGCCAGCAGCCTTGGACAGGGCCCCACTGAAGCTTTCTTT.

The chain carries TRBV9 and TRBJ2-2, with a possible D match to TRBD2 (7 bases). V was shortened by 1 base and J by 6 bases, with 22 bases between the two germline ends. The CDR3 is 18 residues long. CDR1 is SGDLS, CDR2 YYNGEE, per germline. CDR3 amino acids: CASSVRPEGGGHSGELFF. In DNA form, the CDR3 reads TGTGCCAGCAGCGTACGACCGGAGGGGGGGGGCCACTCCGGGGAGCTGTTTTTT.

The chain couples TRBV7-2 to TRBJ1-2, with 10 positions matching TRBD1. Germline-derived CDR1 and CDR2 are SGHTA and FQGNSA. The trim removed 1 base at V and 6 bases at J, leaving 5 bases unmatched. The CDR3 contains 15 residues. CDR3 sequence reads: CASSLGAGTGDGYTF. As DNA, the CDR3 is TGTGCCAGCAGCTTAGGGGCCGGGACAGGGGATGGCTACACCTTC. Variable domain in full (rest from reference TRBV7-2 and TRBJ1-2): GAGVSQSPSNKVTEKGKDVELRCDPISGHTALYWYRQSLGQGLEFLIYFQGNSAPDKSGLPSDRFSAERTGGSVSTLTIQRTQQEDSAVYLCASSLGAGTGDGYTFGSGTRLTVV.

The rearrangement links TRBV5-4 to TRBJ1-2, with TRBD1 matching over 9 bases. The ends lost 3 bases at V and 4 bases at J; junction bases unmatched: 7. CDR1 SGHNT and CDR2 YYREEE come from the germline V gene (reference sequence). The CDR3 runs 15 residues. DNA of the CDR3: TGTGCCAGCAGCTCCGCCGGGACAGGGACCTATGGCTACACCTTC. Encoded protein: CASSSAGTGTYGYTF.

The V gene is TRBV6-6, the J gene TRBJ2-2, with D possibly being TRBD1 (5 bases). V was shortened by 1 base and J by 1 base, with 10 bases between the two germline ends. Germline CDR1 and CDR2: MNHNY and SVGAGI (reference sequence). CDR3 length equals 16 residues. The CDR3 bases are TGTGCCAGCAGTTACTTGACAGAAAAGAACACCGGGGAGCTGTTTTTT. The encoded protein is CASSYLTEKNTGELFF.

V and J are TRBV4-1 and TRBJ1-2; 9 nucleotides line up with TRBD1. The CDR3 is made up of 17 amino acids. V lost 4 bases and J lost 4; bases outside the gene matches: 13. Germline loops: CDR1 MGHRA, CDR2 YSYEKL. The CDR3 is CASSPGQGGRRGYGYTF. The DNA for the CDR3 is TGCGCCAGCAGCCCGGGACAGGGAGGGCGGCGCGGCTATGGCTACACCTTC.

In its sample, this clone was seen once. V is TRBV19 and J is TRBJ2-2; 9 bases match TRBD1. V gave up 10 bases and J gave up 2 bases; unmatched junction bases: 11. CDR3 length: 16 amino acids. Germline CDR1 and CDR2: LNHDA and SQIVND (reference sequence). This CDR3 is CAIRTGAAPNTGELFF. The CDR3, as DNA: TGTGCCATTAGGACAGGGGCTGCACCCAACACCGGGGAGCTGTTTTTT.

This chain connects TRBV9 to TRBJ2-2; maybe TRBD2 (5 bases). V was trimmed by 0 bases and J by 4 bases, leaving 16 bases between them. This CDR3 has 17 amino acids. CDR1 is SGDLS, CDR2 YYNGEE, per germline. CDR3 DNA sequence: TGTGCCAGCAGCGTAGTTGAACTCCCCGGGGTCACCGGGGAGCTGTTTTTT. It is translated as CASSVVELPGVTGELFF.

There are a few counts of this clone. J is TRBJ1-1 and V is TRBV25-1; D might be TRBD1 (6 bases). The CDR3 runs 15 residues. Germline V gene sequence: CDR1 MGHDK, CDR2 SYGVNS. Between the trimmed V and J ends, which lost 2 bases and 5 bases, there was a span of 15 bases. CDR3 sequence (DNA): TGTGCCAGCAGTGAACGAGGGACACGAGGAACTGAAGCTTTCTTT. This encodes CASSERGTRGTEAFF.

V usage is TRBV5-4 and J usage is TRBJ2-7, with TRBD1 as a possible D gene (5 bases). This CDR3 spans 14 amino acids. Per germline, CDR1 SGHNT and CDR2 YYREEE (reference sequence). V gave up 4 bases and J gave up 3 bases, with 14 bases separating them. CDR3 amino acids: CASSPEQVIYEQYF. CDR3 coding DNA: TGTGCCAGCAGCCCGGAACAGGTTATCTACGAGCAGTACTTC. Complete variable domain (other parts from reference TRBV5-4 and TRBJ2-7): ETGVTQSPTHLIKTRGQQVTLRCSSQSGHNTVSWYQQALGQGPQFIFQYYREEENGRGNFPPRFSGLQFPNYSSELNVNALELDDSALYLCASSPEQVIYEQYFGPGTRLTVT.

The gene calls are TRBV5-4 and TRBJ2-3, with D perhaps TRBD2 (6 bases). Trimming removed 5 bases from V and 0 bases from J, with 7 bases in between. The CDR3 has 13 amino acids. CDR1 and CDR2 from the germline V gene are SGHNT and YYREEE (reference sequence). The CDR3 protein is CASRRGSTDTQYF. CDR3 DNA sequence: TGTGCCAGCAGGCGGGGCAGCACAGATACGCAGTATTTT.

V gene TRBV30 combines with J gene TRBJ2-1; D is undetermined. The germline V and J ends were trimmed by 3 bases and 1 base, with 4 bases remaining between them. Germline loops: CDR1 GTSNPN, CDR2 SVGIG (reference sequence). The CDR3 loop spans 12 amino acids. As DNA, the CDR3 is TGTGCCTGGAGATCGTCCTACAATGAGCAGTTCTTC. It translates to CAWRSSYNEQFF.

The chain has TRBV15 and TRBJ2-1, with TRBD2 identical over 9 bases. Trimming took 0 bases from V and 4 from J; bases not matched to a gene: 1. The CDR3 covers 15 residues. Germline V CDR1 and CDR2: LNHNV, YYDKDF (reference sequence). The DNA for the CDR3 is TGTGCCACCAGCAGAGATAGCGGGAGATACAATGAGCAGTTCTTC. Translating gives CATSRDSGRYNEQFF.

The chain employs TRBV27 and TRBJ2-7, with TRBD2 matching over 9 bases. The CDR3 has 17 residues. Germline-derived CDR1 and CDR2 are MNHEY and SMNVEV (reference sequence). V shed 3 bases, J shed 9 bases, and the junction held 18 bases outside the gene matches. This CDR3 reads CASSFVGPASGKGGQYF. CDR3 DNA: TGTGCCAGCAGTTTCGTGGGACCTGCTAGCGGGAAAGGCGGGCAGTACTTC.

This sequence joins TRBV29-1 and TRBJ1-2, with a weak D call TRBD1 (5 bases). V was trimmed by 1 base and J by 5 bases, leaving 23 bases between them. There are 17 residues in the CDR3. CDR1 and CDR2 (germline): SQVTM, ANQGSEA. The CDR3 DNA sequence: TGCAGCGTTGAAGGTTTTGGGCAGGGAGGCGTAAAGTATGGCTACACCTTC. Translation: CSVEGFGQGGVKYGYTF. Supplemented by reference TRBV29-1 and TRBJ1-2, the full variable domain reads SAVISQKPSRDICQRGTSLTIQCQVDSQVTMMFWYRQQPGQSLTLIATANQGSEATYESGFVIDKFPISRPNLTFSTLTVSNMSPEDSSIYLCSVEGFGQGGVKYGYTFGSGTRLTVV.

V and J are TRBV5-6 and TRBJ1-3; D is unresolved. V lost 2 bases, J lost 3 bases, and 6 bases lay in between. The germline V gene encodes CDR1 SGHDT and CDR2 YYEEEE. The CDR3 sequence is 13 residues long. The CDR3 here is CASSFPVGNTIYF. The CDR3 DNA follows: TGTGCCAGCAGCTTCCCAGTTGGAAACACCATATATTTT.

This rearrangement joins TRBV18 to TRBJ2-1, with TRBD2 matching over 8 bases. Germline V lookup: CDR1 KGHSH, CDR2 LQKENI. J gave up 4 bases and V 4 bases, and 9 bases lay outside the gene matches. This CDR3 has 16 residues. CDR3 DNA: TGTGCCAGCTCACGGGAACGGGGGGGAATTTACAATGAGCAGTTCTTC. Amino acids: CASSRERGGIYNEQFF.

As concerns this clone: One end of the junction does not line up with germline, which may come from a read error. CDR3: CASSPKGEGRYHCGYPF. CDR3 nucleotides: TGTGCCAGCAGTCCAAAAGGAGAGGGTCGCTATCATTGTGGCTACCCCTTC. V usage is TRBV25-1 and J usage is TRBJ1-2, with D uncertain. Per germline, CDR1 MGHDK and CDR2 SYGVNS. The CDR3 spans 17 residues.